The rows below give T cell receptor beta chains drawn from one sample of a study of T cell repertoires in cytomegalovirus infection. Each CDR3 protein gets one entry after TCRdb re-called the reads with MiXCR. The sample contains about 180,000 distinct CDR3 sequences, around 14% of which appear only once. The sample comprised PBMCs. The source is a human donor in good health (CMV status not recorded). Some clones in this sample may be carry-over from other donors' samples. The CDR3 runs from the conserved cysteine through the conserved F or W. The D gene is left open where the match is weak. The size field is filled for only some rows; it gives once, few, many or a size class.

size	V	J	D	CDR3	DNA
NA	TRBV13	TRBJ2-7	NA	CASSGDSSHYEQYF	TGTGCCAGCAGCGGGGACTCTAGCCATTACGAGCAGTACTTC
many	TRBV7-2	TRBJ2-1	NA	CALSSYNEQFF	TGTGCCCTATCCTCCTACAATGAGCAGTTCTTC
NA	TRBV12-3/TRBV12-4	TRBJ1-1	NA	CTSSLLNTEAFF	TGTACCAGCAGTTTACTGAACACTGAAGCTTTCTTT
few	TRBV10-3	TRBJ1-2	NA	CAISESALYGYTF	TGTGCCATCAGTGAGTCGGCCCTCTATGGCTACACCTTC
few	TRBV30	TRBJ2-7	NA	CAWSVLASDEQYF	TGTGCCTGGAGTGTACTGGCTAGCGACGAGCAGTACTTC
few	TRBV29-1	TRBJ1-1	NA	CSVVGRGMVANKNTEAFF	TGCAGCGTTGTAGGCAGGGGAATGGTTGCAAATAAGAACACTGAAGCTTTCTTT
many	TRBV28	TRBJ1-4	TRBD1	CASSFRGLATNEKLFF	TGTGCCAGCAGTTTTAGGGGGCTTGCAACTAATGAAAAACTGTTTTTT
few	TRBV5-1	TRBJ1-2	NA	CASSLALIAYGYTF	TGCGCCAGCAGCTTGGCCCTGATAGCCTATGGCTACACCTTC
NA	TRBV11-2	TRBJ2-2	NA	CASSSTLSGELFF	TGTGCCAGCAGCTCAACCCTTTCCGGGGAGCTGTTTTTT
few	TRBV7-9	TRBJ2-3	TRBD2	CASSSGASGNIDTQYF	TGTGCCAGCAGCTCGGGGGCTAGCGGGAACATAGATACGCAGTATTTT
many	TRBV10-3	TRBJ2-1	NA	CAIADWDNQEQFF	TGTGCCATCGCGGACTGGGACAATCAGGAGCAGTTCTTC
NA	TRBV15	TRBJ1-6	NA	CATSRGRNSPLHF	TGTGCCACCAGCAGAGGGAGAAATTCACCCCTCCACTTT
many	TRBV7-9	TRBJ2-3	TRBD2	CASSLIAGGPTDTQYF	TGTGCCAGCAGCTTAATCGCGGGAGGGCCTACAGATACGCAGTATTTT
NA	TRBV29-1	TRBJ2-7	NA	CSAWTPYEQYF	TGCAGCGCTTGGACACCCTACGAGCAGTACTTC
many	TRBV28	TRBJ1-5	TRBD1	CASSFGQGSQPQHF	TGTGCCAGCAGTTTCGGACAGGGCAGTCAGCCCCAGCATTTT
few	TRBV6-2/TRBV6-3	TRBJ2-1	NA	CASSLGPRGSYNEQFF	TGTGCCAGCAGCCTGGGACCCCGGGGATCCTACAATGAGCAGTTCTTC
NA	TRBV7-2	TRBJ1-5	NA	CASSLDSLRERPQHF	TGTGCCAGCAGCTTAGATTCTCTTAGGGAGCGGCCCCAGCATTTT
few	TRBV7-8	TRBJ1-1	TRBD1	CASWDSPLALNTEAFF	TGTGCCAGTTGGGACAGTCCCCTCGCCCTGAACACTGAAGCTTTCTTT